By share, the clone carrying this TCR beta chain ranks as medium-sized. Antigen specificity is unknown. This sample is drawn from a study of T cells in tuberculosis. At the level of the study: This South African cohort compared adolescents with or without latent tuberculosis against adults with active tuberculosis. Study-wide points: Using the GMM-specific repertoire gave under 90% accuracy versus about 64% with motifs.

Some clones are missing from TCRdb's copy, which holds only in-frame ones; the method was immunoSEQ multiplex PCR. The data show tens of thousands of clones, about 95% seen once. On average roughly 90,000 T cells per donor were immunosequenced. The source material was PBMCs. This receptor was obtained from a donor aged 10 to 29 with latent tuberculosis or without tuberculosis infection.

The CDR3 sequence is CASSSGLASYNEQFF. The CDR3 nucleotides read TGTGCCAGCAGCTCGGGACTAGCGAGCTACAATGAGCAGTTCTTC. The chain couples TRBV7-7 to TRBJ2-1; 10 bases match TRBD2. The CDR3 contains 15 residues. V gave up 4 bases and J gave up 3 bases; unmatched junction bases: 3. Germline V gives CDR1 SSHAT, CDR2 FNYEAQ (reference sequence).